The clone carrying this TCR beta chain was found a few times. Its matching antigen is unknown. The record originates from a study of T-cell memory formation after mild COVID-19. Study observations and caveats: Second-wave clones that peaked on day 37 lacked confirmed SARS-CoV-2 specificity. Several responding clones turned up in pre-infection memory, indicating that cross-reactive memory may have taken part.

TCRdb recomputed calls from the 5' RACE reads with MiXCR, one row per CDR3 protein. The table lists around 370,000 distinct CDR3 sequences, around 20% of them singletons, with 9.5% to 15% in the top ten. The CDR3 length is 14 residues. Between the trimmed V and J ends, which lost 3 bases and 0 bases, there was a span of 11 bases. CDR1 DFQATT and CDR2 SNEGSKA come from the germline V gene (reference sequence). Sequenced material: PBMCs or a T cell subset sorted from them (not recorded which). The J gene is TRBJ2-5, the V gene TRBV20-1; tentative D call: TRBD1 (6 bases). This TCR derives from an adult woman who had mild COVID-19 (a few samples of this study predate the infection). Cell type and time point are not known. The DNA of the CDR3 is TGCAGTGCTAGGGGGGACAACTACCAAGAGACCCAGTACTTC. Residues: CSARGDNYQETQYF.